The clone carrying this TCR beta chain was seen many times. Its antigen remains unidentified. The CDR3 is 14 amino acids. CDR1 and CDR2 (germline): SGHVS, FQNEAQ. The V end lost 0 bases, the J end lost 7 bases, and 9 bases lay between the germline ends. MiXCR was run by TCRdb on the multiplex PCR reads, yielding one entry per CDR3 protein. The table includes some 140,000 distinct CDR3 sequences, about 20% detected once. This entry is derived from a study of breast tumors, draining lymph nodes, adjacent tissues. General study points: Compared with basal-like, luminal-like tumors shared significantly more repertoire with nontumor tissue. Tumor T cell lymph node origin was a supported hypothesis, not proven. Tumors had less TCR diversity than lymph nodes, more than nontumor tissue.

Axillary draining lymph nodes of breast cancer patients supplied the node samples. The chain recombines TRBV7-8 with TRBJ1-4; D not resolved. The receptor's source is a female donor with breast cancer. Some clones in this sample may be carry-over from other donors' samples. Material: axillary lymph node tissue. The DNA for the CDR3 is TGTGCCAGCAGCTTAGCGGAGTGGAGTGAAAAACTGTTTTTT. Its protein is CASSLAEWSEKLFF.